A selection of T cell receptor beta chains follows, all from one sample in a study of Ad26.COV2.S vaccination and SARS-CoV-2 variants. This table comes from immunoSEQ multiplex PCR, and its TCRdb copy is limited to in-frame clones, with some not included. The sample contains about 680,000 clones, 89% of which appear only once. The specimen was peripheral blood, collected in a trial of Ad26.COV2.S vaccine versus placebo. The receptors were sampled from a person between 18 and 59 years old who received the Ad26.COV2.S COVID-19 vaccine or a placebo. CDR3s include the opening cysteine and the closing phenylalanine or tryptophan. D genes are given only for firm matches. The size of a clone is reported for some rows only, either as once, few or many, or as a class for expanded clones.

.	once	TRBJ2-7	TRBV5-4	TGTGCCAGCAGACCCAACCCCCCCGGGATGGTCCCGGTGGAGCAGTACTTC	CASRPNPPGMVPVEQYF
TRBD2	.	TRBJ2-1	TRBV18	TGTGCCAGCTCACCACGGACTAGCGGGAGAGGCAATGAGCAGTTCTTC	CASSPRTSGRGNEQFF
.	.	TRBJ1-5	TRBV29-1	TGCAGCGTTGACGCGGGATTAGGGCAGCCCCAGCATTTT	CSVDAGLGQPQHF
.	.	TRBJ1-2	TRBV20-1	TGCAGTGCTAGCCCCCTCTATGGCTACACCTTC	CSASPLYGYTF
.	.	TRBJ2-5	TRBV30	TGTGCCTGGAGGGGGGGCAAGACCCAGTACTTC	CAWRGGKTQYF
.	.	TRBJ1-3	TRBV11-2	TGTGCCAGCAGCTTATCGATCTCTGGAAACACCATATATTTT	CASSLSISGNTIYF
TRBD2	.	TRBJ2-5	TRBV29-1	TGCAGCGTTGAAGATATTAGCGGGAGGATCCAAGAGACCCAGTACTTC	CSVEDISGRIQETQYF
.	.	TRBJ2-2	TRBV7-8	TGTGCCAGCAGCTTAGCGCCCGCCTTGACTAGTGGCGCCGGGGAGCTGTTTTTT	CASSLAPALTSGAGELFF
.	.	TRBJ1-2	TRBV29-1	TGCAGCGTTGAAGGCCCCGGGGGTGGCTACACCTTC	CSVEGPGGGYTF
TRBD2	once	TRBJ2-1	TRBV6-5	TGTGCCAGCAGTTACCCTAGCGGGTCGGGATACAATGAGCAGTTCTTC	CASSYPSGSGYNEQFF
TRBD1	.	TRBJ2-5	TRBV3-1/TRBV3-2	TGTGCCAGCACCAGACAGGGGGCGGAGACCCAGTACTTC	CASTRQGAETQYF
.	.	TRBJ2-7	TRBV7-9	TGTGCCAGCAGCTTAGATCGGATTTCCTACGAGCAGTACTTC	CASSLDRISYEQYF
.	.	TRBJ2-1	TRBV5-4	TGTGCCAGCAGCTTGCTGGGAAGCGGCAATGAGCAGTTCTTC	CASSLLGSGNEQFF
TRBD1	.	TRBJ1-5	TRBV10-3	TGTGCCATCAGTGACCCCGACAGGGGGACGAATAGCAATCAGCCCCAGCATTTT	CAISDPDRGTNSNQPQHF
.	.	TRBJ2-5	TRBV6-6	TGTGCCAGCAGCCCCAGCCAGGAGACCCAGTACTTC	CASSPSQETQYF
.	.	TRBJ1-1	TRBV2	TGTGCCAGCAGTGGGTCCGGGAGGGACACTGAAGCTTTCTTT	CASSGSGRDTEAFF
.	.	TRBJ2-1	TRBV21-1	TGTGCCAGCAGCAAAGATAGGGACCGGGCCAGCTCCTACAATGAGCAGTTCTTC	CASSKDRDRASSYNEQFF
.	.	TRBJ1-1	TRBV20-1	TGCAGTGCCCCCGGACAGTCTGAAGCTTTCTTT	CSAPGQSEAFF
.	.	TRBJ1-3	TRBV10-3	TGTGCCATCACCGACCCCGGCTCTGGAAACACCATATATTTT	CAITDPGSGNTIYF
.	few	TRBJ1-2	TRBV6-6	TGTGCCAGCAGTTACTCGTCGACAGTCCGAGAACGCGGCTACACCTTC	CASSYSSTVRERGYTF
TRBD2	.	TRBJ2-1	TRBV7-2	TGTGCCAGCAGCCCCGCCGGGACTAGCGCCTACAATGAGCAGTTCTTC	CASSPAGTSAYNEQFF
.	.	TRBJ1-4	TRBV10-2	TGCGCCAGCAGTGATTCCGGACTCCCGATGGGGGAAAAACTGTTTTTT	CASSDSGLPMGEKLFF
.	.	TRBJ1-1	TRBV12-3/TRBV12-4	TGTGCCAGCAGGAACTTGAACACTGAAGCTTTCTTT	CASRNLNTEAFF
.	.	TRBJ2-2	TRBV18	TGTGCCAGCTCACCTTTCCAGGTGGACACCGGGGAGCTGTTTTTT	CASSPFQVDTGELFF
.	.	TRBJ1-1	TRBV18	TGTGCCAGCTCAGGGGACGAGAACACTGAAGCTTTCTTT	CASSGDENTEAFF
.	.	TRBJ2-7	TRBV2	TGTGCCAGCAGGGGTGATACCTACGAGCAGTACTTC	CASRGDTYEQYF